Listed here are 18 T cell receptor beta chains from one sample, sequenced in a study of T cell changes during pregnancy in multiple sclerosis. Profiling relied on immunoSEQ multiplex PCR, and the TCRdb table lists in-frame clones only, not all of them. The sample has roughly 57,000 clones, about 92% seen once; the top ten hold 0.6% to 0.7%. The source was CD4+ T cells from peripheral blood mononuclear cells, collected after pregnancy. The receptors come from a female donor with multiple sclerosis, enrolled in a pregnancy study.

The CDR3 reads CASSADRVDQPQHF. DNA of the CDR3: TGTGCCAGCAGTGCTGACAGGGTTGATCAGCCCCAGCATTTT. The V gene is TRBV27, the J gene TRBJ1-5; 7 bases line up with TRBD1. The CDR3 has 14 residues. The germline V gene has CDR1 MNHEY and CDR2 SMNVEV (reference sequence). V dropped 5 bases and J dropped 5; count of bases not matched to a gene: 6.

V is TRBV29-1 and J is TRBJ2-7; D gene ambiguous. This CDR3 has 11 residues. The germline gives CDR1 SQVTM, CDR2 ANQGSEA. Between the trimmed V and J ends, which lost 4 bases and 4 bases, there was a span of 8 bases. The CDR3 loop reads CSVGAGYEQYF. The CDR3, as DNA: TGCAGCGTTGGAGCAGGATACGAGCAGTACTTC.

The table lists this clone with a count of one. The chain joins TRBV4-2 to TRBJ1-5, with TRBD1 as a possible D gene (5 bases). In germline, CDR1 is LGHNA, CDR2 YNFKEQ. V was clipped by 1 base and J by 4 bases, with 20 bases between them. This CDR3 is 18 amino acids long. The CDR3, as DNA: TGTGCCAGCAGCCAAGGGTCGAGGGGATCGCGGGAAAATCAGCCCCAGCATTTT. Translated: CASSQGSRGSRENQPQHF.

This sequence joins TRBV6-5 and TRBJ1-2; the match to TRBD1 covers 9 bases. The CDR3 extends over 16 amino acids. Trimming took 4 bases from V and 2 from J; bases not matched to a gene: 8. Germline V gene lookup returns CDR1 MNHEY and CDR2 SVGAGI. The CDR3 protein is CASSWDRANLNYGYTF. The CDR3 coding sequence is TGTGCCAGCAGTTGGGACAGGGCAAATCTGAACTATGGCTACACCTTC.

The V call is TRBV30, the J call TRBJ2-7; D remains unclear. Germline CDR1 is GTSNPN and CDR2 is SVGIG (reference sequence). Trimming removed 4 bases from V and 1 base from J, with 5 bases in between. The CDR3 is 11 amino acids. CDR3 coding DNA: TGTGCCTGGACAGGTTCCTACGAGCAGTACTTC. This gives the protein CAWTGSYEQYF.

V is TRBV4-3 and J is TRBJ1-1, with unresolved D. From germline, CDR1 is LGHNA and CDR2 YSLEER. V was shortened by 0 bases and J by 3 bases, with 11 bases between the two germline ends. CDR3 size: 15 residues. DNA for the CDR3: TGCGCCAGCAGCCAAGAAAACAGCCGGTACACTGAAGCTTTCTTT. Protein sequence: CASSQENSRYTEAFF.

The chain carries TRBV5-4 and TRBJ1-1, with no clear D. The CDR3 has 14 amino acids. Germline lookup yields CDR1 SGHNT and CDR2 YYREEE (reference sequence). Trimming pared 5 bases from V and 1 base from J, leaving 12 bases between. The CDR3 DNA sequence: TGTGCCAGCAGTCGCCATTCAGAGAACACTGAAGCTTTCTTT. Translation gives CASSRHSENTEAFF.

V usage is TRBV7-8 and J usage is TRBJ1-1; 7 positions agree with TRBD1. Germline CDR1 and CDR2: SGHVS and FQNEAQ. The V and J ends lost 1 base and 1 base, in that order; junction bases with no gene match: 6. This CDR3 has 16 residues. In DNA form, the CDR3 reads TGTGCCAGCAGCTTAGGAGGGACAGTCAGGAACACTGAAGCTTTCTTT. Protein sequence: CASSLGGTVRNTEAFF.

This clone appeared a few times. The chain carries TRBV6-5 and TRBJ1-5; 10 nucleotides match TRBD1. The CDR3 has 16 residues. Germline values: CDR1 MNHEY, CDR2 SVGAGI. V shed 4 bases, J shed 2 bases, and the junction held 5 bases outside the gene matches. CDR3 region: CASSSVGQGGNQPQHF. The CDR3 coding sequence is TGTGCCAGCAGTTCCGTAGGACAGGGGGGCAATCAGCCCCAGCATTTT.

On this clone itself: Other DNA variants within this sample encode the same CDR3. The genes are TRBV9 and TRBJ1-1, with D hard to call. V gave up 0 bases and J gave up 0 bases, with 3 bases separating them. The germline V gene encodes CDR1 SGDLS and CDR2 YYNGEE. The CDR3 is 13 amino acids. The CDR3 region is CASSVALNTEAFF. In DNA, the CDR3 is TGTGCCAGCAGCGTAGCTTTGAACACTGAAGCTTTCTTT.

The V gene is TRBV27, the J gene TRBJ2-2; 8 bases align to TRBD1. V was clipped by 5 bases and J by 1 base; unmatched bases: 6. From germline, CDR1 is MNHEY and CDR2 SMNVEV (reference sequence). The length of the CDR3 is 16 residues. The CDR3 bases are TGTGCCAGCAGTCGAGACAGGGGAGAGAACACCGGGGAGCTGTTTTTT. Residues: CASSRDRGENTGELFF.

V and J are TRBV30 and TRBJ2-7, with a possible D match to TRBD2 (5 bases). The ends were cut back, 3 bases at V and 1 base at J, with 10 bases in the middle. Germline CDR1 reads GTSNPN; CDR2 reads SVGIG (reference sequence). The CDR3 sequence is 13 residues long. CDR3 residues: CAWSELGSYEQYF. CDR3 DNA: TGTGCCTGGAGCGAACTAGGGTCCTACGAGCAGTACTTC.

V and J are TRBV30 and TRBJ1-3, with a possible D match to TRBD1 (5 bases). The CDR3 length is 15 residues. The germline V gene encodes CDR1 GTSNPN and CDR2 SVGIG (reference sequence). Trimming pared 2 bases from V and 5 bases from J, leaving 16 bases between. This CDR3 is CAWSWGGSGRNTIYF. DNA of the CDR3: TGTGCCTGGAGTTGGGGGGGTTCAGGGAGAAACACCATATATTTT.

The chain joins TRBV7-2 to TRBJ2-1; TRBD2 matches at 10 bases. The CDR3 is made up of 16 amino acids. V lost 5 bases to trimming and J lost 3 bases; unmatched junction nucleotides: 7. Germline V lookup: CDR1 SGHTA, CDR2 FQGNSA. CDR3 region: CASSPRTSGNYNEQFF. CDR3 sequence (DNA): TGTGCCAGCAGCCCTAGGACTAGCGGAAACTACAATGAGCAGTTCTTC.

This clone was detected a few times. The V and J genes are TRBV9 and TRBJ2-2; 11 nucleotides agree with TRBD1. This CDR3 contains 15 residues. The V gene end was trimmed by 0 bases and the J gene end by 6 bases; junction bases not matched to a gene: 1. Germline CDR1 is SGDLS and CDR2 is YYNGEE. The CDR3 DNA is TGTGCCAGCAGCGTAGGGACAGGGGGCTCCGGGGAGCTGTTTTTT. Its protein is CASSVGTGGSGELFF.

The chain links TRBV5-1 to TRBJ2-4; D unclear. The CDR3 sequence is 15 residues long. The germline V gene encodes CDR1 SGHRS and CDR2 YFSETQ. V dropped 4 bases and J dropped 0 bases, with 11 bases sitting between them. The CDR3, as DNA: TGCGCCAGCAGCCTAGACGGTCTAGCCAAAAACATTCAGTACTTC. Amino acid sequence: CASSLDGLAKNIQYF.

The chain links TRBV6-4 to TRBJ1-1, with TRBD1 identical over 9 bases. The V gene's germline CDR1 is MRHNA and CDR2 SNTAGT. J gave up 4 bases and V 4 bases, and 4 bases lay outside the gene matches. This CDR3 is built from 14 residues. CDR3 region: CASSVTGGSTEAFF. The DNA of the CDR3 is TGTGCCAGCAGTGTTACAGGGGGCTCCACTGAAGCTTTCTTT.

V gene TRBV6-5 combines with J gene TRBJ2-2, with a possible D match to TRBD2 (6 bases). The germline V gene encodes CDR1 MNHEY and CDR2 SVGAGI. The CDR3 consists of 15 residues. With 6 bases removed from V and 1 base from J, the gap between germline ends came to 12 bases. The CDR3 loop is CASSLLSGNTGELFF. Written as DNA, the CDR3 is TGTGCCAGCAGCCTTCTTAGCGGGAACACCGGGGAGCTGTTTTTT.